This T cell receptor beta chain was identified during a study of T-cell reconstitution after alpha-beta-depleted transplantation in children. TCRbeta library construction was performed incorporating unique molecular identifiers. TCRdb recomputed calls from the PCR reads with MiXCR, one row per CDR3 protein. The data show about 400,000 distinct CDR3 sequences, 15% to 20% seen once. General study points: After one year, T-cell counts and TCRbeta diversity mostly came from new T cells. In patients about two months after transplant, alpha-beta T cells reportedly arose from several hundred expanded graft clones. Surviving recipient T cells and thymic progenitors accounted for the high day-60 TCRbeta diversity observed in some patients.

V lost 1 base to trimming and J lost 5 bases, with 14 bases between them. Germline V CDR1 and CDR2: LGHNA, YSLEER. The CDR3 runs 15 residues. Only a few counts were recorded for this clonotype. The target antigen is unknown. Specimen: PBMCs, mostly from graft donor cells, collected 360 days after TCRalphabeta/CD19-depleted stem cell transplant. This chain joins TRBV4-3 and TRBJ2-5; either TRBD1 or TRBD2 may supply D (6 bases each). This TCR was recovered from a boy in the first two years of life who had a stem cell transplant for Wiskott-Aldrich syndrome, so the T cells may come from the graft donor. The CDR3 DNA reads as TGCGCCAGCAGCCAAGGAACGGGGGCGGCGGAGACCCAGTACTTC. Translated: CASSQGTGAAETQYF.